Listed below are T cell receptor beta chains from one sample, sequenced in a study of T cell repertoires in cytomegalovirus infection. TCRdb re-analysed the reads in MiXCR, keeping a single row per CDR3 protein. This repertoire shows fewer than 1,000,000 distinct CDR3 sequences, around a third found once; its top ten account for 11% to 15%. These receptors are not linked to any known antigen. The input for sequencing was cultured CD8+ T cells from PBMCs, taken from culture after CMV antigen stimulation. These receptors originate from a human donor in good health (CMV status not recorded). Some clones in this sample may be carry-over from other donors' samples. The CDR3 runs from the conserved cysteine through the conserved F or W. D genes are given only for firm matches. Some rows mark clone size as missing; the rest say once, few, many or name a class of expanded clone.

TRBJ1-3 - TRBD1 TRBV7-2 CASSPRGQDIGNTIYF TGTGCCAGCAGCCCCCGCGGACAGGATATTGGAAACACCATATATTTT
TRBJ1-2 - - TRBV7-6 CASSSDNDYGYTF TGTGCCAGCAGCTCGGACAACGACTATGGCTACACCTTC
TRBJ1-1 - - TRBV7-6 CASSGAGSDTEAFF TGTGCCAGCAGCGGTGCTGGATCCGACACTGAAGCTTTCTTT
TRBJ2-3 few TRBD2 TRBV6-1 CASSGNSGGPHTQYF TGTGCCAGCAGTGGGAATAGCGGGGGGCCCCATACGCAGTATTTT
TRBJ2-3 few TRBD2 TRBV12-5 CASGAGTSTDTQYF TGTGCTAGTGGAGCGGGGACCAGCACAGATACGCAGTATTTT
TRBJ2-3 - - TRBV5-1 CASSLWGVADRTDTQYF TGCGCCAGCAGCTTGTGGGGGGTAGCGGACCGGACAGATACGCAGTATTTT
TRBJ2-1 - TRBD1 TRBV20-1 CSHSGDRYNEQFF TGCAGTCACTCCGGGGACAGATACAATGAGCAGTTCTTC
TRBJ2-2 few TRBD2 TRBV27 CASSPAGGRTGELFF TGTGCCAGCAGCCCAGCGGGGGGGCGGACCGGGGAGCTGTTTTTT
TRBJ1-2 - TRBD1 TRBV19 CASSPTDRVNGYTF TGTGCCAGTAGTCCAACCGACAGGGTTAATGGCTACACCTTC
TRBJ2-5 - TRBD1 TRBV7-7 CASSNARPGTGEETQYF TGTGCTAGCAGCAACGCAAGACCAGGGACAGGGGAAGAGACCCAGTACTTC
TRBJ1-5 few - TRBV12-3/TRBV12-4 CASSLAWGGKSNQPQHF TGTGCCAGCAGTTTAGCGTGGGGGGGGAAAAGCAATCAGCCCCAGCATTTT
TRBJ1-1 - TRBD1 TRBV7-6 CASSLGTGGGLMNTEAFF TGTGCCAGCAGCTTAGGTACAGGGGGAGGGTTGATGAACACTGAAGCTTTCTTT
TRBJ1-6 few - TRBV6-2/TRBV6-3 CASSYDDPDSPLHF TGTGCCAGCAGTTACGATGACCCGGACTCACCCCTCCACTTT
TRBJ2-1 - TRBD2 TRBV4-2 CASSQEMRGGPYNEQFF TGTGCCAGCAGCCAAGAGATGCGGGGGGGCCCCTACAATGAGCAGTTCTTC
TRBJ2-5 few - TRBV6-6 CASSPRDTSRQYF TGTGCCAGCAGTCCCCGGGACACCTCCCGGCAGTACTTC
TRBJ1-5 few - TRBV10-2 CASSDPGGDRNQPQHF TGCGCCAGCAGTGACCCCGGGGGGGATCGCAATCAGCCCCAGCATTTT
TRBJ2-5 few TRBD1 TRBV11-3 CASSLGSGQGFLQETQYF TGTGCCAGCAGCTTAGGATCCGGACAGGGCTTTCTCCAAGAGACCCAGTACTTC